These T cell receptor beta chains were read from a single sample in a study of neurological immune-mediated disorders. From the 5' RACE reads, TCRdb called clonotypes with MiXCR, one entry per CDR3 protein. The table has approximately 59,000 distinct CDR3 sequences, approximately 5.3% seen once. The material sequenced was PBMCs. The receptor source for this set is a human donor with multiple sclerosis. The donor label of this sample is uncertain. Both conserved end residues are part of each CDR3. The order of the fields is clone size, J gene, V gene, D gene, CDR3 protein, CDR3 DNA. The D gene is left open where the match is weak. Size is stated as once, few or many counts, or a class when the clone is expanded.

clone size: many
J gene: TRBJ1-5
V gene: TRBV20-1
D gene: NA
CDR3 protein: CSARDRAGNQPQHF
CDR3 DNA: TGCAGTGCTAGAGACAGGGCGGGCAATCAGCCCCAGCATTTT

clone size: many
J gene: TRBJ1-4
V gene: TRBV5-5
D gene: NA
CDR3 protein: CASSLAEGGRATNEKLFF
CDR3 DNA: TGTGCCAGCAGCTTGGCCGAGGGAGGGCGCGCAACTAATGAAAAACTGTTTTTT

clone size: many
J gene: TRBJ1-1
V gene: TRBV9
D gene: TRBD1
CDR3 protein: CASSAGGQGDTEAFF
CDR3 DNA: TGTGCCAGCAGCGCGGGGGGACAGGGCGACACTGAAGCTTTCTTT

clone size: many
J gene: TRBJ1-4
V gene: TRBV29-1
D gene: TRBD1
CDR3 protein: CSTLEGQGEKLFF
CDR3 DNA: TGCAGCACTTTGGAGGGACAGGGGGAAAAACTGTTTTTT

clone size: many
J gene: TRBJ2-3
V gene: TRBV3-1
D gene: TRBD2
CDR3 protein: CASSPTWRGGKPDTQYF
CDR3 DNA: TGTGCCAGCAGCCCCACTTGGCGGGGGGGCAAGCCAGATACGCAGTATTTT

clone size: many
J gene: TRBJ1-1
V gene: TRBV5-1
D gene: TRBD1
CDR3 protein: CASNRGGVETRNTEAFF
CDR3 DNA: TGCGCCAGCAACCGAGGGGGCGTTGAGACTCGGAACACTGAAGCTTTCTTT

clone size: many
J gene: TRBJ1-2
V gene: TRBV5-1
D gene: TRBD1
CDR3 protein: CASSSKSGTGAGYTF
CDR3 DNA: TGCGCCAGCAGCTCAAAGTCCGGGACAGGGGCCGGCTACACCTTC

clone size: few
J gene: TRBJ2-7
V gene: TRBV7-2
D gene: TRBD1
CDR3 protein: CASSQDRGLWGEQYF
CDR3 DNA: TGTGCCAGCAGCCAGGACAGGGGGCTTTGGGGCGAGCAGTACTTC

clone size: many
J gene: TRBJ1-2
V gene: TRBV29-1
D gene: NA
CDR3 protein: CSVAADGTNYGYTF
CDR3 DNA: TGCAGCGTTGCGGCTGACGGTACTAACTATGGCTACACCTTC

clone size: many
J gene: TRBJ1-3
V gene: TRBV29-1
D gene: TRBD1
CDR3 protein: CSVDLPGQSSGNTIYF
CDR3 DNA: TGCAGCGTTGACCTACCGGGACAGAGCTCTGGAAACACCATATATTTT

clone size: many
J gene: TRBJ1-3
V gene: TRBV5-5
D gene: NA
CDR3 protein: CASSLVIRAGNTIYF
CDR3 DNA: TGTGCCAGCAGCTTGGTGATACGCGCGGGTAACACCATATATTTT

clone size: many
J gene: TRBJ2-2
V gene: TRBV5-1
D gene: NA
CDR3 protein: CASSLPNTGELFF
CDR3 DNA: TGCGCCAGCAGCTTGCCAAACACCGGGGAGCTGTTTTTT

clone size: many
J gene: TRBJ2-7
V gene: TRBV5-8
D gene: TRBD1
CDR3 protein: CASSLRFAGGGLQYF
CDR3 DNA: TGTGCCAGCAGCTTGAGGTTTGCAGGGGGCGGCTTGCAGTACTTC

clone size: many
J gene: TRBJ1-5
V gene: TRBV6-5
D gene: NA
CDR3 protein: CASSYQHNRSVRERYSNQPQHF
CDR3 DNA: TGTGCCAGCAGTTACCAACATAATCGATCGGTCCGGGAACGTTATAGCAATCAGCCCCAGCATTTT

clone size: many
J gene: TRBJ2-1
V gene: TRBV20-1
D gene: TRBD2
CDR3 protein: CSARDFQRGANEQFF
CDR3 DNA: TGCAGTGCTAGAGATTTCCAGCGGGGGGCCAATGAGCAGTTCTTC

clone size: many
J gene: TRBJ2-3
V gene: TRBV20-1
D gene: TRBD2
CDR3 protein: CSATRTSGGRTDTQYF
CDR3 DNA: TGCAGTGCTACAAGGACTAGCGGGGGGCGCACAGATACGCAGTATTTT

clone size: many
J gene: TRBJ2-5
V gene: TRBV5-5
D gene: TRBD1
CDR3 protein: CASSFGQVQETQYF
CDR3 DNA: TGTGCCAGCAGCTTCGGACAGGTTCAAGAGACCCAGTACTTC

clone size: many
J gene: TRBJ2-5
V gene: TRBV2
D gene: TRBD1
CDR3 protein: CASSEAEGQGEETQYF
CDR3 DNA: TGTGCCAGCAGTGAAGCAGAGGGACAGGGGGAAGAGACCCAGTACTTC

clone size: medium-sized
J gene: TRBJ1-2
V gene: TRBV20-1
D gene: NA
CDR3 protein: CSATQLGAYGYTF
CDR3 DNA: TGCAGTGCTACCCAACTGGGGGCCTATGGCTACACCTTC

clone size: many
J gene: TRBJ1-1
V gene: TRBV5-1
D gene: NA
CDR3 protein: CASSNLDTRNTEAFF
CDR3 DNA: TGCGCCAGCAGCAACCTGGACACGAGGAACACTGAAGCTTTCTTT

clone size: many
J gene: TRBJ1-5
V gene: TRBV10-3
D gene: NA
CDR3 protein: CASSPQLDDQPQHF
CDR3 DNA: TGTGCCTCTTCCCCCCAGTTGGATGATCAGCCCCAGCATTTT

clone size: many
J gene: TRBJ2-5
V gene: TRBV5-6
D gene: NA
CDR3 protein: CASSLQGWQTQYF
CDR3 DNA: TGTGCCAGCAGCTTACAGGGATGGCAGACCCAGTACTTC

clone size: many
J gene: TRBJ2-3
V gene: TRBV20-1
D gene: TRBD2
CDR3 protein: CSVRSAGGTDTQYF
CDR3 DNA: TGCAGTGTTCGCTCAGCGGGGGGAACAGATACGCAGTATTTT

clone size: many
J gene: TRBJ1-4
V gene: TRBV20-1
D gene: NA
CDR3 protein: CSALLNLEKLFF
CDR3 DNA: TGCAGTGCTTTGCTGAATCTAGAAAAACTGTTTTTT

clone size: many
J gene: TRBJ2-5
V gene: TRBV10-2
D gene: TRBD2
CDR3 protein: CASSARDYLQETQYF
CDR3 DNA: TGCGCCAGCAGTGCGCGGGACTACCTCCAAGAGACCCAGTACTTC

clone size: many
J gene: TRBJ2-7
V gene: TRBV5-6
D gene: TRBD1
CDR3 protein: CASSSVGQGVVSYEQYF
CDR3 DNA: TGTGCCAGCAGCTCCGTGGGTCAGGGGGTTGTCTCCTACGAGCAGTACTTC